This T cell receptor beta chain was found in a study of a mutant IDH1 vaccine in newly diagnosed glioma. Whole-study context: Treated individuals were roughly 62% male and 37.5% female, averaging 40.4 years of age. Receipt of radiotherapy, temozolomide, or both preceded the study, and most received both. General study points: Overall, about 93% of patients had vaccine-induced immune responses.

As to time point: baseline, week 1 (first vaccination visit). As to treatment: pre-vaccination baseline after standard-of-care therapy. This CDR3 region has 13 residues. V was clipped by 5 bases and J by 9 bases; unmatched bases: 5. In germline, CDR1 is SGHTA, CDR2 FQGNSA. Points on this clone: Its matching antigen is unknown.

Profiling relied on immunoSEQ multiplex PCR, and the TCRdb table lists in-frame clones only, not all of them. The sample carries tens of thousands of clones, around four fifths recorded once. This receptor was obtained from a woman in her 50s with glioma. Here the sequenced sample was PBMCs, taken from a glioma patient treated with radiotherapy, temozolomide or both. The chain employs TRBV7-2 and TRBJ2-1, with 9 bases fitting TRBD1. As DNA, the CDR3 is TGTGCCAGCAGCGGGACAGGGCTAGGTGAGCAGTTCTTC. This gives the protein CASSGTGLGEQFF.